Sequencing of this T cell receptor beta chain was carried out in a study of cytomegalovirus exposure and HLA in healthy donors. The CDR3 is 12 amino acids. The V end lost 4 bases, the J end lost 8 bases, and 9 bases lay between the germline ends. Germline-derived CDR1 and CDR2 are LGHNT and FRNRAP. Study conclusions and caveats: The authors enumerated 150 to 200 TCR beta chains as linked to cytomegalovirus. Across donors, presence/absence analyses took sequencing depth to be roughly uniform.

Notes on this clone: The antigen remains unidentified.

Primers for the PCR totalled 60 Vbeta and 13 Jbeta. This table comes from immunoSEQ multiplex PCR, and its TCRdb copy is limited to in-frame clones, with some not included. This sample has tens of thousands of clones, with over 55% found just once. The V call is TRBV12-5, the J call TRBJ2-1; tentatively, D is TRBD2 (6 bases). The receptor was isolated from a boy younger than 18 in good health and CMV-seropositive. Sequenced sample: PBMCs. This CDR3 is CASGSREDEQFF. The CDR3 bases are TGTGCTAGTGGTTCAAGGGAGGATGAGCAGTTCTTC.